The T cell receptor (beta chain) under discussion was sequenced for a study of Ad26.COV2.S vaccination and SARS-CoV-2 variants. The treatment was: over 15 received Ad26.COV2.S at low or high dose, single or two shots; 5 received placebo; per-sample allocation not given. Samples came from day 63 after the first vaccine or placebo injection. The protocol was immunoSEQ multiplex PCR, while the TCRdb copy is restricted to in-frame clones and leaves out a portion. In the table there are some 400,000 clones, approximately 91% of which are singletons. There are 17 residues in the CDR3. Germline CDR1 and CDR2: KGHDR and SFDVKD. V shed 1 base and J 1 base; nucleotides not matched to a gene: 6.

The specimen comprised peripheral blood, sampled in a trial of Ad26.COV2.S vaccine versus placebo. The receptor comes from a person aged 18-65 years who received the Ad26.COV2.S COVID-19 vaccine or a placebo. The V gene is TRBV24-1, the J gene TRBJ2-3, with 8 nucleotides matching TRBD1. The CDR3 sequence is CATSDFRRGLGTDTQYF. The CDR3 region has the DNA TGTGCCACCAGTGATTTCCGCAGGGGGCTTGGCACAGATACGCAGTATTTT.